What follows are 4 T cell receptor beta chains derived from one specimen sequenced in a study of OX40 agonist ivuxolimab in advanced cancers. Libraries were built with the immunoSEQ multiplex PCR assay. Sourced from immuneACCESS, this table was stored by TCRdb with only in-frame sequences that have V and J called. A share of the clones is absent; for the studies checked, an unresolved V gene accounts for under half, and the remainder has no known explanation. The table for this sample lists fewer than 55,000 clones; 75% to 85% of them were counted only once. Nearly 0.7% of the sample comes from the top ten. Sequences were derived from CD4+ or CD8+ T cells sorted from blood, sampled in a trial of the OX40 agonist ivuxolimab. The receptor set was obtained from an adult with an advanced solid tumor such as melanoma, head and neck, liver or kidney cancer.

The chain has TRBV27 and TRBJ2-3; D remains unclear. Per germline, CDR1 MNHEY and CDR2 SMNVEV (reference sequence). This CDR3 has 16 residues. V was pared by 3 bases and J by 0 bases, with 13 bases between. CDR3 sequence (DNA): TGTGCCAGCAGTTTTGCGGCGGCTACAAGCACAGATACGCAGTATTTT. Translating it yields CASSFAAATSTDTQYF.

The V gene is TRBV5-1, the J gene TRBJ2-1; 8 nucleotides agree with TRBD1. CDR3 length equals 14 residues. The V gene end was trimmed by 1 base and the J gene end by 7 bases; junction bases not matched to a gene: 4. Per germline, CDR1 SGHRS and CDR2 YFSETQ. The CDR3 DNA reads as TGCGCCAGCAGCTTGTCCAGGGGGCGGAATGAGCAGTTCTTC. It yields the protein CASSLSRGRNEQFF.

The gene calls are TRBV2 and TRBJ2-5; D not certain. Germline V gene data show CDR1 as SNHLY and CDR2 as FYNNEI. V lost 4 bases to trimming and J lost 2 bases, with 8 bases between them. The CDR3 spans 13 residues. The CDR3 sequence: CASSVWIQETQYF. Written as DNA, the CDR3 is TGTGCCAGCAGTGTTTGGATTCAAGAGACCCAGTACTTC.

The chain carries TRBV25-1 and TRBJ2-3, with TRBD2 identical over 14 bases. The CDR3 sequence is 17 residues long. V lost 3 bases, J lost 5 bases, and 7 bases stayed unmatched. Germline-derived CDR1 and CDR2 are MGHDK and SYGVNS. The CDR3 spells CASSDWTSGGLVDTQYF. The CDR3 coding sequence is TGTGCCAGCAGTGATTGGACTAGCGGGGGGTTAGTAGATACGCAGTATTTT.